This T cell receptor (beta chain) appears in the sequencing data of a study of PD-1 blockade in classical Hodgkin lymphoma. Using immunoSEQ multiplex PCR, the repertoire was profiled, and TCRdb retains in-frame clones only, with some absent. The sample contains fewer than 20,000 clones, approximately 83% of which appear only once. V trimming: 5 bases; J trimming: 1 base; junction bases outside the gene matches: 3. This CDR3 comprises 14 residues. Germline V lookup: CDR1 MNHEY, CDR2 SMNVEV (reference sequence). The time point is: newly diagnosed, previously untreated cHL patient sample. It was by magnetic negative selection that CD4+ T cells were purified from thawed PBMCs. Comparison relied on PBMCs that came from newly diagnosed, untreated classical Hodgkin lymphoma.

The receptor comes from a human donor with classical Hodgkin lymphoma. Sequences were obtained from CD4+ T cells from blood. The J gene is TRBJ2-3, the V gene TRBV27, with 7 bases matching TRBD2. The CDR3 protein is CASSGGVRTDTQYF. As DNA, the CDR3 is TGTGCCAGCAGTGGGGGGGTGCGCACAGATACGCAGTATTTT.